This TCR beta chain is from a study of T cells in Graves' hyperthyroidism and ophthalmopathy. Study background: Blood was drawn when the patient was first diagnosed and still untreated.

Diagnostic assessment was based on clinical symptoms, serum thyroxine and TRAb, thyroid ultrasound and orbital computed tomography. Amplification of TCR beta CDR3 regions was performed using RNA transcripts as template. With the HTBI primer set, the TCR CDR3 went through a first round of RT-PCR. A single record per CDR3 protein comes from TCRdb applying MiXCR to the multiplex PCR reads. This table has some 300,000 distinct CDR3 sequences, roughly 14% appearing once. This clonotype came up many times. Antigen: not known. The V gene lost 6 bases and the J gene lost 6 bases, with 12 bases spanning the gap. CDR1 and CDR2 from the germline V gene are MDHEN and SYDVKM. CDR3 size: 12 residues. Overall study findings and caveats: Ophthalmopathy was identified by the model a median about 6.4 months ahead of onset. Among clonotypes expanded in thyroid above 0.001, most were also found in blood.

The clonotype comes from a woman aged 25-40 years with Graves' hyperthyroidism that later progressed to Graves' ophthalmopathy. This rearrangement joins TRBV28 to TRBJ2-7; possible D gene TRBD1, 6 bases. The sequenced sample was blood. The CDR3 loop is CASRQGTSEQYF. CDR3 sequence (DNA): TGTGCCAGCAGACAGGGAACGAGCGAGCAGTACTTC.